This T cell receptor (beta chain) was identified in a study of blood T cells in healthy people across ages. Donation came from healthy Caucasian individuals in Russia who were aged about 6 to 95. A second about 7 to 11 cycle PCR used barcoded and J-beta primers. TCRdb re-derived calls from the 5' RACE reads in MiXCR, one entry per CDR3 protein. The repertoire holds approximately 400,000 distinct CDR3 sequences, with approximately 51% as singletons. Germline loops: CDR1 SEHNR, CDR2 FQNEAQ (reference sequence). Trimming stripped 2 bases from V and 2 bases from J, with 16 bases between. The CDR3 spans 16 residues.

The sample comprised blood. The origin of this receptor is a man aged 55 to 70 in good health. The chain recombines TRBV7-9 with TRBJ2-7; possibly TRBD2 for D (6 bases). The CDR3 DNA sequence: TGTGCCAGCAGCTTACCCCCCGGGACTGCCACCTACGAGCAGTACTTC. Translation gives CASSLPPGTATYEQYF.